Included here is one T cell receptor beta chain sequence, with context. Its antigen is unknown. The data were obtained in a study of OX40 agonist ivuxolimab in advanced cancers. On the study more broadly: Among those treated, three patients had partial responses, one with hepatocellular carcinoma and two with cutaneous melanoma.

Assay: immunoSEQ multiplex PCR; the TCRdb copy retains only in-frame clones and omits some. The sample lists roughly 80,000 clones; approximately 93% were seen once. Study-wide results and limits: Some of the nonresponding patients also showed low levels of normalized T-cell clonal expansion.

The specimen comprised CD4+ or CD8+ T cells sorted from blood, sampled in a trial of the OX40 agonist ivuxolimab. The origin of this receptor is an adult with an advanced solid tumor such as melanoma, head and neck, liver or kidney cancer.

The CDR3 loop is CASSLRTGYEQYF. The DNA of the CDR3 is TGCGCCAGCAGCTTACGGACAGGGTACGAGCAGTACTTC. The chain uses TRBV5-1 and TRBJ2-7; 8 bases are shared with TRBD1. V was clipped by 2 bases and J by 4 bases; unmatched bases: 2. The CDR3 extends over 13 amino acids. CDR1 SGHRS and CDR2 YFSETQ come from the germline V gene.